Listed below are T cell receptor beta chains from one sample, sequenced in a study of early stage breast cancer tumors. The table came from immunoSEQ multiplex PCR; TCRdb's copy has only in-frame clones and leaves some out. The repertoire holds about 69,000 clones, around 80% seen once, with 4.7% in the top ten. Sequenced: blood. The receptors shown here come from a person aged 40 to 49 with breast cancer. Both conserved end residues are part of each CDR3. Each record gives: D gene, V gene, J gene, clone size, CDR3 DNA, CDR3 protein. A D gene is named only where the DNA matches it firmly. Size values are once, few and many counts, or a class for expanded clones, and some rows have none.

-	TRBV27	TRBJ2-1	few	TGTGCCAGCAGTTTAGTGGGAGACTGGTTCTTC	CASSLVGDWFF
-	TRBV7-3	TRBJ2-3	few	TGTGCCAGCAGCTTGGCTCTCACAGATACGCAGTATTTT	CASSLALTDTQYF
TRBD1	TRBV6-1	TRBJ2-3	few	TGTGCCAGCAGTGAAGCGCTCCAGGGGGCAGATACGCAGTATTTT	CASSEALQGADTQYF
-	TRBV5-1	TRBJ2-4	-	TGCGCCAGCAGCTTGGCTGGTCTAGCCAAAAACATTCAGTACTTC	CASSLAGLAKNIQYF
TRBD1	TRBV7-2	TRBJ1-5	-	TGTGCCAGCAGCCCGTGGACAGGTACCAATCAGCCCCAGCATTTT	CASSPWTGTNQPQHF
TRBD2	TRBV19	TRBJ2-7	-	TGTGCCAGTAGTATCCGGGAGGGGAGTACCTACGAGCAGTACTTC	CASSIREGSTYEQYF
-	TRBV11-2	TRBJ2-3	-	TGTGCCAGCAGCTTAGCGGGTGATCGGGCAGATACGCAGTATTTT	CASSLAGDRADTQYF
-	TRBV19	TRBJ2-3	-	TGTGCCAGCGAGGGACGGAGCACAGATACGCAGTATTTT	CASEGRSTDTQYF
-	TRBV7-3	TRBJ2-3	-	TGTGCCAGCAGCTTCTACTCCGGGACGGGTTACACAGATACGCAGTATTTT	CASSFYSGTGYTDTQYF
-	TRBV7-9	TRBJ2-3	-	TGTGCCAGCAGCTCACGGCGAGCGGCGGGCCGGGGAGATACGCAGTATTTT	CASSSRRAAGRGDTQYF
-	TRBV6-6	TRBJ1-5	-	TGTGCCGCACACGGGGGCAATCAGCCCCAGCATTTT	CAAHGGNQPQHF
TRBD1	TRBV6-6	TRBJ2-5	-	TGTGCCAGCAGTAGCGGACAGGGCGAGACCCAGTACTTC	CASSSGQGETQYF
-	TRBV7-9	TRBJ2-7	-	TGTGCCAGCAGCCCAAATGGTGCTAGCTACGAGCAGTACTTC	CASSPNGASYEQYF
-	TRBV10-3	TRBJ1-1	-	TGTGCCATCAGTGTCGGGGGGGCGGATACTGAAGCTTTCTTT	CAISVGGADTEAFF
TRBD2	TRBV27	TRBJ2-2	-	TGTGCCAGCAGTCAGCGGGAGGGGCCCGGGGAGCTGTTTTTT	CASSQREGPGELFF
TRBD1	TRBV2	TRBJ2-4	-	TGTGCCAGCAGTGTTGAACAGGGGAAGAACATTCAGTACTTC	CASSVEQGKNIQYF
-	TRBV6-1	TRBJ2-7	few	TGTGCCAGCAGTGAGCGGGATTGGGACGAGCAGTACTTC	CASSERDWDEQYF
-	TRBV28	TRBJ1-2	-	TGTGCCAGCAGCAGTACAGGGAGGTACTATGGCTACACCTTC	CASSSTGRYYGYTF
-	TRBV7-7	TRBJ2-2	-	TGTGCTAGCAGCTTAGCGTACGCTAGCGTTAACACCGGGGAGCTGTTTTTT	CASSLAYASVNTGELFF
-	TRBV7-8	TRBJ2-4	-	TGTGCCAGCAGCTTAACAGGACAGAGAAACATTCAGTACTTC	CASSLTGQRNIQYF
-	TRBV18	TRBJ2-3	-	TGTGCCAGCTCACCAGGGACGGGAGGCACAGATACGCAGTATTTT	CASSPGTGGTDTQYF
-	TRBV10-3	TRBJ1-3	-	TGTGCCATCAGTGAGAAAGGAAACACCATATATTTT	CAISEKGNTIYF
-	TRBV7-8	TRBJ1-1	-	TGTGCCAGCAGCTCGATACTGCGTCATGAAGCTTTCTTT	CASSSILRHEAFF
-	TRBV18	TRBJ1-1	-	TGTGCCAGCTCATCCTCTTCGACAGACTGGAACACTGAAGCTTTCTTT	CASSSSSTDWNTEAFF